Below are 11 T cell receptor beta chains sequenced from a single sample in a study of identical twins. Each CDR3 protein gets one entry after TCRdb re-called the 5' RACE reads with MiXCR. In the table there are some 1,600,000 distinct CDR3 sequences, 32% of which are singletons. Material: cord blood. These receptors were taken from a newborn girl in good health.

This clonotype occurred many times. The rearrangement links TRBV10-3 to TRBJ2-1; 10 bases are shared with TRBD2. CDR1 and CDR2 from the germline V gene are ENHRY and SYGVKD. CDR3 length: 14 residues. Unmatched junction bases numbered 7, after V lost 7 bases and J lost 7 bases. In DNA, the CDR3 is TGTGCCATCACCTCTAGCGGGAGCTGGAATGAGCAGTTCTTC. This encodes CAITSSGSWNEQFF.

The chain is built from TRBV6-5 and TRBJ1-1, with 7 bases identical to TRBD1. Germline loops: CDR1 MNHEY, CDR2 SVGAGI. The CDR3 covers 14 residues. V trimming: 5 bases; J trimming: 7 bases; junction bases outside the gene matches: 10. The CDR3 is CASSNPGQPLEAFF. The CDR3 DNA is TGTGCCAGCAGTAATCCGGGACAGCCGCTTGAAGCTTTCTTT.

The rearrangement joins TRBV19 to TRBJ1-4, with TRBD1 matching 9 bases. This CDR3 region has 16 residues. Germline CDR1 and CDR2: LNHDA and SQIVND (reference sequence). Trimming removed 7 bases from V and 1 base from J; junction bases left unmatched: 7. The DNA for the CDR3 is TGTGCCAGTACCCCGGGACAGGGTGGAACTAATGAAAAACTGTTTTTT. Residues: CASTPGQGGTNEKLFF.

The CDR3 sequence: CASSWRTDRGGTEAFF. The CDR3 DNA reads TGCGCCAGCAGCTGGAGGACGGACAGGGGTGGCACTGAAGCTTTCTTT. The chain carries TRBV5-1 and TRBJ1-1, with 9 bases matching TRBD1. The CDR3 has 16 residues. Germline CDR1 is SGHRS and CDR2 is YFSETQ. V lost 3 bases to trimming and J lost 4 bases; unmatched junction nucleotides: 10. The full variable domain, in which reference TRBV5-1 and TRBJ1-1 provide the parts outside the CDR3, is KAGVTQTPRYLIKTRGQQVTLSCSPISGHRSVSWYQQTPGQGLQFLFEYFSETQRNKGNFPGRFSGRQFSNSRSEMNVSTLELGDSALYLCASSWRTDRGGTEAFFGQGTRLTVV.

The CDR3 is CSASLVHEQFF. CDR3 DNA sequence: TGCAGTGCCAGTCTGGTCCATGAGCAGTTCTTC. V is TRBV20-1 and J is TRBJ2-1; D is unclear. Trimming removed 6 bases at V and 8 bases at J, with 11 bases between. The CDR3 loop spans 11 amino acids. Germline V gives CDR1 DFQATT, CDR2 SNEGSKA (reference sequence).

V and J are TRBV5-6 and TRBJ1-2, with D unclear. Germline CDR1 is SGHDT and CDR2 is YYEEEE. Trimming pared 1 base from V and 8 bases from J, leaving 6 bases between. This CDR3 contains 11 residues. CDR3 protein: CASSLNWGYTF. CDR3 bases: TGTGCCAGCAGCTTGAATTGGGGCTACACCTTC.

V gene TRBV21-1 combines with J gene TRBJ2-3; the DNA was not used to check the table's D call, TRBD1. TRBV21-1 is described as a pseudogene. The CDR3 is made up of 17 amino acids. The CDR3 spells CASSKAPSGHYTDTQYF. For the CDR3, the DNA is TGTGCCAGCAGCAAAGCCCCGTCGGGACACTACACAGATACGCAGTATTTT.

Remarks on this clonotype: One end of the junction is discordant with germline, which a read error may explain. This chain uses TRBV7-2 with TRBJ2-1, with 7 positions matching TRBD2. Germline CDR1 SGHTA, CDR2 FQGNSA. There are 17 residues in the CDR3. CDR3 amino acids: CASTHRTSSALYNEQLF. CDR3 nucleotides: TGTGCCAGCACCCATCGGACTAGTAGCGCTCTCTACAATGAGCAGTTGTTC.

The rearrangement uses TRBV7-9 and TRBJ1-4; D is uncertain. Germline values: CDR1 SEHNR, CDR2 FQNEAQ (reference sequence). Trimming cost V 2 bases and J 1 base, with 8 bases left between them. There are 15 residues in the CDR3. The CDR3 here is CASSLPSGTNEKLFF. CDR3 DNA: TGTGCCAGCAGCTTACCCTCGGGAACTAATGAAAAACTGTTTTTT.

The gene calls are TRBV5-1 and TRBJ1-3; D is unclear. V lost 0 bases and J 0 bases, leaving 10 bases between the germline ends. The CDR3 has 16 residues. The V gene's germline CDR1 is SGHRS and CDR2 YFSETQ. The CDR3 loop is CASSLVAGYSGNTIYF. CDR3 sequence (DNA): TGCGCCAGCAGCTTGGTAGCCGGCTACTCTGGAAACACCATATATTTT.

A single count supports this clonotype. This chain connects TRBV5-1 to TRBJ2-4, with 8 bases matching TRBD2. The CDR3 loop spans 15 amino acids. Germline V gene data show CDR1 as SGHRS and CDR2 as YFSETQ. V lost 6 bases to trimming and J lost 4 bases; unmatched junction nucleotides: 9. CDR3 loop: CASTPAGVGKNIQYF. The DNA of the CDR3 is TGCGCCAGCACCCCAGCGGGAGTTGGAAAAAACATTCAGTACTTC.